The 24 T cell receptor beta chains presented below share a single source sample, sequenced in a study of CD8 T cells in ankylosing spondylitis. The study, taken as a whole, reports: A TCR beta motif made of several highly homologous variants seemed typical of ankylosing spondylitis blood.

TCRdb called the 5' RACE reads again in MiXCR, with one record for every CDR3 protein. There are about 540,000 distinct CDR3 sequences in the sample; about 12% occur only once, and under 7.5% lies in the top ten. These TCRs' antigens remain unknown. Sequenced material: blood, either unsorted or a sorted T cell fraction (not recorded which). The source of these receptors is a male donor with ankylosing spondylitis.

This clonotype was recorded a few times. The J gene is TRBJ2-1, the V gene TRBV29-1, with TRBD2 as a possible D gene (5 bases). The length of the CDR3 is 11 residues. Trimming removed 4 bases at V and 9 bases at J, with 10 bases between. The V gene's germline CDR1 is SQVTM and CDR2 ANQGSEA. CDR3 loop: CSVGVGSEQFF. CDR3 DNA sequence: TGCAGCGTTGGGGTAGGGAGTGAGCAGTTCTTC.

The chain combines TRBV4-1 with TRBJ2-1, with 9 bases identical to TRBD1. The CDR3 spans 16 residues. J lost 5 bases, V lost 3 bases, and 8 bases had no gene match. Germline assignment: CDR1 MGHRA and CDR2 YSYEKL. CDR3 loop: CASSHPAWDRDNEQFF. In nucleotides, the CDR3 is TGCGCCAGCAGCCACCCCGCGTGGGACAGGGACAATGAGCAGTTCTTC.

This clonotype was observed a handful of times. The chain couples TRBV2 to TRBJ2-3; the match to TRBD2 covers 10 bases. V dropped 8 bases and J dropped 4; count of bases not matched to a gene: 9. Germline CDR1 is SNHLY and CDR2 is FYNNEI. The CDR3 is made up of 15 amino acids. The CDR3 region is CASGRAGGVADTQYF. CDR3 bases: TGTGCCAGCGGAAGAGCGGGAGGGGTTGCAGATACGCAGTATTTT.

This clonotype was recorded many times. V usage is TRBV3-1 and J usage is TRBJ1-1; D not certain. V lost 1 base, J lost 0 bases, and 3 bases lay in between. The CDR3 is 13 residues long. Germline loops: CDR1 LGHDT, CDR2 YNNKEL (reference sequence). As DNA, the CDR3 is TGTGCCAGCAGCCAAGTCCTGAACACTGAAGCTTTCTTT. Protein sequence: CASSQVLNTEAFF.

In this sample, this clonotype turned up a few times. The chain employs TRBV6-6 and TRBJ1-1; 7 bases agree with TRBD1. The germline V gene encodes CDR1 MNHNY and CDR2 SVGAGI (reference sequence). This CDR3 contains 12 residues. V lost 8 bases, J lost 3 bases, and 3 bases stayed unmatched. CDR3 coding DNA: TGTGCCAGCCAGGGACAGTACACTGAAGCTTTCTTT. Translation: CASQGQYTEAFF.

The chain couples TRBV3-1 to TRBJ2-1; unclear D gene. Per germline, CDR1 LGHDT and CDR2 YNNKEL (reference sequence). Deletions cut 4 bases from V and 6 bases from J, with 13 bases between. This CDR3 is 14 amino acids long. The CDR3 here is CASSPQSISNEQFF. In nucleotides, the CDR3 is TGTGCCAGCAGCCCTCAATCTATTTCCAATGAGCAGTTCTTC.

The chain couples TRBV9 to TRBJ2-3; 12 bases agree with TRBD2. From germline, CDR1 is SGDLS and CDR2 YYNGEE. This CDR3 is 16 amino acids long. With 4 bases clipped from V and 6 bases from J, the junction kept 9 bases outside the gene matches. CDR3 sequence reads: CASSPLAGGPSDTQYF. The CDR3 region has the DNA TGTGCCAGCAGCCCCCTAGCGGGAGGGCCCTCCGATACGCAGTATTTT.

This clonotype has only a few counts. V and J are TRBV5-1 and TRBJ2-2; tentative D call: TRBD1 (6 bases). The CDR3 consists of 15 residues. V was trimmed by 6 bases and J by 0 bases, leaving 12 bases between them. CDR1 is SGHRS, CDR2 YFSETQ, per germline. The CDR3 loop is CASNRGQPNTGELFF. In DNA, the CDR3 is TGCGCCAGCAATCGCGGACAGCCGAACACCGGGGAGCTGTTTTTT.

This clonotype showed up just a few times. The chain has TRBV20-1 and TRBJ2-1, with D hard to call. This CDR3 has 11 amino acids. Germline-derived CDR1 and CDR2 are DFQATT and SNEGSKA (reference sequence). The CDR3 DNA reads as TGCAGCCTTGTAGGACCCAATGAGCAGTTCTTC. Translated: CSLVGPNEQFF.

The table lists this clonotype with many counts. The rearrangement joins TRBV28 to TRBJ2-1; TRBD2 is a possible D gene (5 bases). Germline V gene data show CDR1 as MDHEN and CDR2 as SYDVKM. Trimming removed 3 bases at V and 3 bases at J, with 12 bases between. This CDR3 is 15 amino acids long. The chain's CDR3 is CASSFTSRRYNEQFF. The CDR3 DNA reads TGTGCCAGCAGTTTCACTAGTCGACGCTACAATGAGCAGTTCTTC.

V and J are TRBV20-1 and TRBJ1-2; 8 bases are shared with TRBD1. The CDR3 is 17 residues long. The ends lost 2 bases at V and 5 bases at J; junction bases unmatched: 16. Germline CDR1 and CDR2: DFQATT and SNEGSKA (reference sequence). The CDR3 bases are TGCAGTGCTAGACCCCTGGACAGGGTTTTAGCGGAATATGGCTACACCTTC. Amino acid sequence: CSARPLDRVLAEYGYTF.

This clonotype has a handful of counts. This chain connects TRBV6-4 to TRBJ1-1; D not resolved. The CDR3 consists of 13 residues. The V end lost 3 bases, the J end lost 5 bases, and 10 bases lay between the germline ends. Germline CDR1 is MRHNA and CDR2 is SNTAGT. The CDR3 is CASSEAAGTEAFF. The CDR3 bases are TGTGCCAGCAGTGAGGCGGCGGGAACTGAAGCTTTCTTT.

This chain uses TRBV5-1 with TRBJ2-1; tentative D call: TRBD1 (6 bases). The CDR3 contains 15 residues. Germline CDR1 reads SGHRS; CDR2 reads YFSETQ. The V and J ends lost 0 bases and 8 bases respectively, with 15 bases between them. The CDR3 region is CASSLALPGADEQFF. CDR3 DNA: TGCGCCAGCAGCTTGGCGTTACCAGGGGCCGATGAGCAGTTCTTC.

The V call is TRBV29-1, the J call TRBJ2-3; 7 nucleotides agree with TRBD1. The trim removed 4 bases at V and 2 bases at J, leaving 6 bases unmatched. CDR3 length: 14 amino acids. CDR1 and CDR2 from the germline V gene are SQVTM and ANQGSEA. CDR3 protein: CSVAGTDLTDTQYF. CDR3 sequence (DNA): TGCAGCGTTGCCGGGACAGACCTCACAGATACGCAGTATTTT.

This clonotype appeared once. Here the CDR3 reads CASSLEGAAGGYTF. The CDR3 region has the DNA TGCGCCAGCAGCCTCGAGGGGGCCGCGGGGGGCTACACCTTC. This chain connects TRBV5-1 to TRBJ1-2; TRBD1 matches 7 bases. After removal of 4 bases from V and 8 bases from J, the junction contained 11 bases not matched to a gene. The V gene's germline CDR1 is SGHRS and CDR2 YFSETQ. The CDR3 loop spans 14 amino acids.

This chain links TRBV20-1 with TRBJ2-2; 7 positions agree with TRBD2. V shed 5 bases, J shed 7 bases, and the junction held 4 bases outside the gene matches. The CDR3 has 12 amino acids. CDR1 DFQATT and CDR2 SNEGSKA come from the germline V gene (reference sequence). The CDR3 sequence is CSASSGGGELFF. The DNA for the CDR3 is TGCAGTGCTTCTAGCGGAGGCGGGGAGCTGTTTTTT.

This clonotype came up many times. The chain is built from TRBV25-1 and TRBJ1-1, with D possibly matching TRBD1 (5 bases). In germline, CDR1 is MGHDK, CDR2 SYGVNS. The CDR3 totals 11 residues. Trimming removed 8 bases from V and 11 bases from J, with 15 bases in between. The CDR3 region is CASSLQGKAFF. The CDR3 coding sequence is TGTGCCAGCTCTCTTCAGGGAAAGGCTTTCTTT. The entire variable domain, with the rest obtained from reference TRBV25-1 and TRBJ1-1, is as follows: EADIYQTPRYLVIGTGKKITLECSQTMGHDKMYWYQQDPGMELHLIHYSYGVNSTEKGDLSSESTVSRIRTEHFPLTLESARPSHTSQYLCASSLQGKAFFGQGTRLTVV.

This clonotype was recorded at least ten times. This chain joins TRBV5-1 and TRBJ2-7; tentative D call: TRBD2 (7 bases). Between the trimmed V and J ends, which lost 7 bases and 5 bases, there was a span of 28 bases. Per the germline V gene, CDR1 is SGHRS and CDR2 is YFSETQ. The CDR3 totals 17 residues. The CDR3 DNA follows: TGCGCCAGCCATAGGCAGCCTCGTGGGGGGGCTGGTGACGAGCAGTACTTC. Translation: CASHRQPRGGAGDEQYF.

This chain connects TRBV9 to TRBJ2-5; 9 bases agree with TRBD1. Germline loops: CDR1 SGDLS, CDR2 YYNGEE. V lost 0 bases, J lost 4 bases, and 7 bases stayed unmatched. There are 16 residues in the CDR3. The CDR3 is CASSVAPGQGRETQYF. CDR3 bases: TGTGCCAGCAGCGTAGCTCCGGGACAGGGAAGAGAGACCCAGTACTTC.

This clonotype was recorded at least ten times. The chain carries TRBV20-1 and TRBJ2-1; tentatively, D is TRBD1 or TRBD2 (6 bases each). Germline V lookup: CDR1 DFQATT, CDR2 SNEGSKA (reference sequence). V lost 4 bases to trimming and J lost 2 bases, with 12 bases between them. The CDR3 has 14 amino acids. CDR3 sequence (DNA): TGCAGTGCTACCACAGGGAGGACCTACAATGAGCAGTTCTTC. Translation gives CSATTGRTYNEQFF.

This clonotype was recorded many times. The J gene is TRBJ1-1, the V gene TRBV12-3 or TRBV12-4; TRBD1 matches 8 bases. The CDR3 is made up of 13 amino acids. V lost 3 bases and J lost 4; bases outside the gene matches: 1. In DNA, the CDR3 is TGTGCCAGCAGTTTGGGACAGGTCACTGAAGCTTTCTTT. It yields the protein CASSLGQVTEAFF.

This clonotype was picked up a small number of times. This chain uses TRBV12-3 or TRBV12-4 with TRBJ1-4; D gene unclear. V was shortened by 4 bases and J by 5 bases, with 11 bases between the two germline ends. This CDR3 is built from 14 residues. The CDR3 coding sequence is TGTGCCAGCAGTTGGGCAGGACTGAATGAAAAACTGTTTTTT. Translating it yields CASSWAGLNEKLFF.

The chain has TRBV28 and TRBJ2-5, with D tentatively TRBD2 (6 bases). The CDR3 is made up of 17 amino acids. The V gene's germline CDR1 is MDHEN and CDR2 SYDVKM. The V gene lost 3 bases and the J gene lost 2 bases, with 19 bases spanning the gap. The CDR3, as DNA: TGTGCCAGCAGTTTTTGGGGCGGGAATGATGAGCAAGAGACCCAGTACTTC. Translating gives CASSFWGGNDEQETQYF.

This clonotype was observed a handful of times. The CDR3 loop reads CSVALQGAMFF. The CDR3 bases are TGCAGCGTTGCTTTACAGGGGGCCATGTTTTTT. This sequence joins TRBV29-1 and TRBJ1-4; 9 bases fit TRBD1. Germline-derived CDR1 and CDR2 are SQVTM and ANQGSEA. This CDR3 is built from 11 residues. Trimming at V came to 4 bases and at J to 15 bases, leaving 6 bases not matched to a gene.